This T cell receptor (beta chain) was retrieved from a study of shared clonotypes between healthy human individuals. Naive CD8 isolation took CD45RO-negative cells positively selected for CCR7 and excluded terminally differentiated effector memory CD45RA+ cells. Sorted-subset replicate PCR reactions were performed with approximately 0.2 ug DNA, corresponding to tens of thousands of T cell genomes. TCRdb's table, derived via immunoSEQ multiplex PCR, lists solely in-frame clones and lacks some. The sample lists under 2,000,000 clones, about 95% occurring once. Trimming took 5 bases from V and 2 from J, leaving 10 bases between them. The CDR3 has 14 amino acids. CDR1 MDHEN and CDR2 SYDVKM come from the germline V gene.

The rearrangement links TRBV28 to TRBJ1-3, with D possibly matching TRBD1 (5 bases). The sequenced material came from naive CD8+ T cells sorted from blood. This receptor was obtained from a man between 18 and 35 years old in good health. In nucleotides, the CDR3 is TGTGCCAGCAGTCTCCAGGGCGCTGGAAACACCATATATTTT. This translates into CASSLQGAGNTIYF.